This passage covers 14 T cell receptor beta chains from one sample sequenced in a study of blood T cell repertoires in COVID-19. TCRdb's table, derived via immunoSEQ multiplex PCR, lists solely in-frame clones and lacks some. The sample contains about 130,000 clones, approximately 84% of which appear only once. The sample taken for sequencing was peripheral blood. The receptors shown here come from a man in his fifties or sixties with acute or convalescent COVID-19.

This chain uses TRBV27 with TRBJ2-7; 8 nucleotides line up with TRBD1. CDR3 length: 17 residues. Per the germline V gene, CDR1 is MNHEY and CDR2 is SMNVEV (reference sequence). Trimming cost V 5 bases and J 3 bases; bases outside gene matches: 15. CDR3 DNA sequence: TGTGCCAGCAGTCGATCGACAGGGACAGGTAATCTCTACGAGCAGTACTTC. Translating gives CASSRSTGTGNLYEQYF.

The CDR3 protein is CASSLSRQGSSEQYF. CDR3 coding DNA: TGTGCCAGCTCACTATCCCGACAGGGGTCTAGCGAGCAGTACTTC. V usage is TRBV18 and J usage is TRBJ2-7, with 8 bases lining up with TRBD1. The CDR3 is made up of 15 amino acids. The V and J ends lost 4 bases and 6 bases, in that order; junction bases with no gene match: 11. Germline V gene sequence: CDR1 KGHSH, CDR2 LQKENI.

This clone has more than one count but fewer than ten. This chain uses TRBV19 with TRBJ1-4; D ambiguous. This CDR3 contains 14 residues. Germline V gives CDR1 LNHDA, CDR2 SQIVND (reference sequence). Trimming removed 5 bases at V and 0 bases at J, with 7 bases between. CDR3 sequence (DNA): TGTGCCAGTAGTTCCATAGCAACTAATGAAAAACTGTTTTTT. Protein sequence: CASSSIATNEKLFF.

The chain is built from TRBV19 and TRBJ1-1; a weak D match, TRBD1 (6 bases). The CDR3 runs 14 residues. Germline CDR1 and CDR2: LNHDA and SQIVND (reference sequence). V was cut by 1 base and J by 1 base, with 7 bases left in between. The CDR3 DNA reads TGTGCCAGTAGTATAGCAGGGGCGAACACTGAAGCTTTCTTT. Encoded protein: CASSIAGANTEAFF.

The chain recombines TRBV19 with TRBJ2-7; D is undetermined. CDR3 size: 13 residues. The germline V gene has CDR1 LNHDA and CDR2 SQIVND (reference sequence). V was trimmed by 8 bases and J by 0 bases, leaving 11 bases between them. The CDR3 nucleotides read TGTGCCAGTGAGAGCCCCGGCTCCTACGAGCAGTACTTC. Protein: CASESPGSYEQYF.

This chain links TRBV10-3 with TRBJ1-6, with a weak D call TRBD1 (6 bases). Trimming took off 3 bases at V and 5 bases at J, with 11 bases between the two ends. CDR3 size: 15 residues. Germline assignment: CDR1 ENHRY and CDR2 SYGVKD. The CDR3 nucleotides read TGTGCCATCAGTGAAGTGACAGGAAATAATTCACCCCTCCACTTT. Translating gives CAISEVTGNNSPLHF.

The V gene is TRBV5-1, the J gene TRBJ1-1; D not resolved. Between the trimmed V and J ends, which lost 2 bases and 3 bases, there was a span of 5 bases. The CDR3 length is 12 residues. CDR1 and CDR2 (germline): SGHRS, YFSETQ. The CDR3 loop reads CASSFTDTEAFF. In nucleotides, the CDR3 is TGCGCCAGCAGCTTCACGGACACTGAAGCTTTCTTT.

The chain has TRBV9 and TRBJ2-3, with D possibly being TRBD2 (5 bases). The CDR3 runs 16 residues. V lost 0 bases and J lost 1, with 12 bases in between. Germline V gene lookup returns CDR1 SGDLS and CDR2 YYNGEE. CDR3 sequence (DNA): TGTGCCAGCAGCGTAGGGGTGAGCGGACGCACAGATACGCAGTATTTT. It encodes CASSVGVSGRTDTQYF.

The chain joins TRBV12-2 to TRBJ2-2; no check of the table's D call, TRBD1, against the DNA was made. TRBV12-2 is designated a pseudogene. This CDR3 has 15 residues. The CDR3, as DNA: TGTGCAAGTCGCTTAGTGGGACAAAACACCGGGGAGCTGTTTTTT. Translating gives CASRLVGQNTGELFF.

CDR3 sequence (DNA): TGTGCCATCAGTGGTGCTAGCGGGAAGAGCTCCTACAATGAGCAGTTCTTC. This translates into CAISGASGKSSYNEQFF. The rearrangement joins TRBV10-3 to TRBJ2-1; 9 nucleotides align to TRBD2. Germline V gene sequence: CDR1 ENHRY, CDR2 SYGVKD. With V trimmed by 4 bases and J by 0 bases, 7 bases remained unmatched. The CDR3 has 17 amino acids.

V usage is TRBV5-1 and J usage is TRBJ1-2, with 7 bases matching TRBD1. The CDR3 contains 14 residues. V shed 3 bases and J 6 bases; nucleotides not matched to a gene: 8. Germline lookup yields CDR1 SGHRS and CDR2 YFSETQ. The CDR3 is CASSSGQPGDGYTF. The CDR3 bases are TGCGCCAGCAGCTCGGGACAGCCTGGCGATGGCTACACCTTC.

The CDR3 reads CASSQDPTASRSGYTF. The CDR3 coding sequence is TGTGCCAGCAGCCAAGATCCGACAGCCTCCCGGAGTGGCTACACCTTC. The chain is built from TRBV3-1 (or the pseudogene TRBV3-2) and TRBJ1-2, with D tentatively TRBD1 (5 bases). CDR1 is LGHDT and CDR2 is YNNKEL in the germline V gene (reference sequence). Trimming left V 0 bases short and J 7 bases short, with 18 bases between. This CDR3 has 16 residues.

The chain couples TRBV19 to TRBJ1-2; 7 bases are a match to TRBD1. The germline CDR1 and CDR2 sequences are LNHDA and SQIVND (reference sequence). Unmatched junction bases numbered 5, after V lost 0 bases and J lost 4 bases. The CDR3 totals 15 residues. The CDR3 reads CASSIDRQGLYGYTF. CDR3 in DNA: TGTGCCAGTAGTATAGATCGACAGGGACTCTATGGCTACACCTTC. Full variable domain (rest looked up from reference TRBV19 and TRBJ1-2): DGGITQSPKYLFRKEGQNVTLSCEQNLNHDAMYWYRQDPGQGLRLIYYSQIVNDFQKGDIAEGYSVSREKKESFPLTVTSAQKNPTAFYLCASSIDRQGLYGYTFGSGTRLTVV.

The chain is built from TRBV4-2 and TRBJ1-3, with D unclear. The V end was cut by 0 bases, the J end by 4 bases, with 16 bases between. The germline V gene encodes CDR1 LGHNA and CDR2 YNFKEQ. The CDR3 totals 17 residues. The CDR3 nucleotides read TGTGCCAGCAGCCAAGATGTATCCGAGGGATTGGGAAACACCATATATTTT. Protein sequence: CASSQDVSEGLGNTIYF.